This TCR beta chain was retrieved from a study of patients and donors after allogeneic stem cell transplantation. This clonotype came up a few times. Via MiXCR, TCRdb re-called the RT-PCR reads, giving one row per CDR3 protein. Here the sample spans 150,000 to 250,000 distinct CDR3 sequences, 41% being singletons. Sequencing was performed on blood, either unsorted or a sorted T cell fraction (not recorded which). This clonotype originated in a human donor who was either an allogeneic HSCT recipient or a stem cell or donor lymphocyte infusion donor (not recorded which). It is not recorded whose cells these are; they may come from a transplant donor.

CDR3 loop: CASSLLDRNQPQHF. In DNA, the CDR3 is TGTGCCAGCAGCCTATTAGACAGGAATCAGCCCCAGCATTTT. The chain joins TRBV5-5 to TRBJ1-5; D might be TRBD1 (6 bases). V gave up 4 bases and J gave up 4 bases, with 12 bases separating them. Germline CDR1 and CDR2: SGHKS and YYEKEE (reference sequence). This CDR3 is built from 14 residues.